The 21 T cell receptor beta chains in this list originate from one sample, sequenced in a study of shared clonotypes between healthy human individuals. Generated by immunoSEQ multiplex PCR, the TCRdb table keeps only in-frame clones and is missing some. The repertoire includes 950,000 to 1,200,000 clones, roughly 77% of them detected once, and more than 0.85% sits in the top ten. The sample consisted of memory CD4+ T cells from PBMCs. Subset in this sample: CD45RA-negative fraction. These TCRs come from a man between 18 and 29 years old in good health. Some clones in this sample may be carry-over from other donors' samples.

The chain carries TRBV5-6 and TRBJ2-5; D not resolved. V was cut by 1 base and J by 3 bases, with 10 bases left in between. The CDR3 consists of 14 residues. Germline V lookup: CDR1 SGHDT, CDR2 YYEEEE. CDR3 bases: TGTGCCAGCAGCTTGTTTGGCGGCGAAGAGACCCAGTACTTC. This codes for CASSLFGGEETQYF.

The sample holds a few counts of this clone. The chain is built from TRBV10-3 and TRBJ1-1; the match to TRBD1 covers 9 bases. Germline values: CDR1 ENHRY, CDR2 SYGVKD. Losses at the gene ends were 4 bases for V and 5 bases for J; bases not matched to a gene: 17. CDR3 length: 18 amino acids. CDR3 residues: CAISGSSPRQGVKTEAFF. As DNA, the CDR3 is TGTGCCATCAGTGGGTCCTCTCCCCGACAGGGGGTAAAAACTGAAGCTTTCTTT.

The gene calls are TRBV15 and TRBJ2-3, with D uncertain. This CDR3 is built from 15 residues. Between the trimmed V and J ends, which lost 0 bases and 2 bases, there was a span of 9 bases. CDR1 LNHNV and CDR2 YYDKDF come from the germline V gene (reference sequence). This CDR3 reads CATSRDRHSTDTQYF. Here the CDR3 DNA reads TGTGCCACCAGCAGAGATAGGCATTCCACAGATACGCAGTATTTT. The complete variable domain, with remaining parts taken from reference TRBV15 and TRBJ2-3, reads DAMVIQNPRYQVTQFGKPVTLSCSQTLNHNVMYWYQQKSSQAPKLLFHYYDKDFNNEADTPDNFQSRRPNTSFCFLDIRSPGLGDTAMYLCATSRDRHSTDTQYFGPGTRLTVL.

The rearrangement links TRBV5-1 to TRBJ2-7; no definite D call. CDR1 and CDR2 from the germline V gene are SGHRS and YFSETQ. Between the trimmed V and J ends, which lost 0 bases and 2 bases, there was a span of 18 bases. The CDR3 has 17 amino acids. The CDR3 DNA follows: TGCGCCAGCAGCTTGGCGTCCCGCGGCAGTATCCCCTACGAGCAGTACTTC. Its protein is CASSLASRGSIPYEQYF.

The rearrangement joins TRBV5-5 to TRBJ1-3; TRBD1 is a possible D gene (5 bases). The germline V and J ends were trimmed by 0 bases and 0 bases, with 10 bases remaining between them. CDR1 SGHKS and CDR2 YYEKEE come from the germline V gene (reference sequence). The CDR3 length is 16 residues. For the CDR3, the DNA is TGTGCCAGCAGCTTGGAGGCAGGGAACTCTGGAAACACCATATATTTT. It specifies CASSLEAGNSGNTIYF.

The sample holds one count of this clone. The chain links TRBV5-4 to TRBJ2-3; TRBD1 matches at 8 bases. Unmatched junction bases numbered 9, after V lost 0 bases and J lost 0 bases. Germline V gene sequence: CDR1 SGHNT, CDR2 YYREEE (reference sequence). This CDR3 has 18 amino acids. The CDR3 loop reads CASSLAPTGVASTDTQYF. Written as DNA, the CDR3 is TGTGCCAGCAGCTTGGCACCGACAGGGGTCGCTAGCACAGATACGCAGTATTTT.

This clone turned up a few times. V gene TRBV5-1 combines with J gene TRBJ2-1; TRBD2 aligns across 9 bases. CDR1 is SGHRS and CDR2 is YFSETQ in the germline V gene. J lost 5 bases, V lost 5 bases, and 5 bases had no gene match. The CDR3 is 14 amino acids. The CDR3 bases are TGCGCCAGCAGTTCGATAGCGGGAGACAATGAGCAGTTCTTC. Translation gives CASSSIAGDNEQFF.

The gene calls are TRBV27 and TRBJ2-3; D gene ambiguous. This CDR3 is 14 amino acids long. Trimming removed 5 bases at V and 3 bases at J, with 12 bases between. CDR1 and CDR2 (germline): MNHEY, SMNVEV (reference sequence). DNA for the CDR3: TGTGCCAGCAGTCTCCGTACGGGTACAGATACGCAGTATTTT. Residues: CASSLRTGTDTQYF.

This clone showed up just a few times. The genes are TRBV5-4 and TRBJ2-2; possibly TRBD1 for D (6 bases). Germline assignment: CDR1 SGHNT and CDR2 YYREEE (reference sequence). The V gene lost 4 bases and the J gene lost 5 bases, with 15 bases spanning the gap. The CDR3 covers 15 residues. The CDR3 loop is CASSLQGIGTGELFF. The CDR3 DNA reads as TGTGCCAGCAGCCTCCAGGGGATAGGGACCGGGGAGCTGTTTTTT.

The gene calls are TRBV18 and TRBJ2-7, with D tentatively TRBD2 (7 bases). Germline V gene sequence: CDR1 KGHSH, CDR2 LQKENI. Deletions cut 1 base from V and 6 bases from J, with 19 bases between. This CDR3 comprises 16 residues. The CDR3 DNA follows: TGTGCCAGCTCACCACGGGGGGGCCAGAGCCTCGGCGAGCAGTACTTC. Translated, it gives CASSPRGGQSLGEQYF.

This chain uses TRBV27 with TRBJ2-1; TRBD2 agrees at 10 bases. This CDR3 spans 14 amino acids. J was trimmed by 4 bases and V by 10 bases; bases with no gene match: 7. Looked up from germline, CDR1 is MNHEY and CDR2 is SMNVEV (reference sequence). The CDR3 reads CATSAGGSYNEQFF. In DNA, the CDR3 is TGTGCCACCTCAGCGGGAGGGAGTTACAATGAGCAGTTCTTC.

V is TRBV5-1 and J is TRBJ2-7; 7 positions match TRBD1. This CDR3 comprises 16 residues. CDR1 and CDR2 from the germline V gene are SGHRS and YFSETQ. The ends lost 0 bases at V and 0 bases at J; junction bases unmatched: 6. This CDR3 is CASSLEGTALSYEQYF. The CDR3 nucleotides read TGCGCCAGCAGCTTGGAGGGGACAGCTCTCTCCTACGAGCAGTACTTC.

The chain links TRBV7-8 to TRBJ2-1; TRBD2 aligns across 9 bases. Germline loops: CDR1 SGHVS, CDR2 FQNEAQ. The trim removed 1 base at V and 10 bases at J, leaving 14 bases unmatched. The CDR3 length is 17 residues. The CDR3 nucleotides are TGTGCCAGCAGCTTAGAAGGTAGCGGGAGAGCTCAGAGCGAGCAGTTCTTC. This translates into CASSLEGSGRAQSEQFF.

There are a few counts of this clone. The chain joins TRBV5-6 to TRBJ2-7; TRBD1 is a possible D gene (6 bases). The ends were cut back, 0 bases at V and 1 base at J, with 11 bases in the middle. CDR1 is SGHDT and CDR2 is YYEEEE in the germline V gene. The CDR3 runs 15 residues. Here the CDR3 DNA reads TGTGCCAGCAGCTTGGGGCCGACAGGATCCTACGAGCAGTACTTC. As protein: CASSLGPTGSYEQYF.

The V gene is TRBV27, the J gene TRBJ2-7; 7 bases agree with TRBD1. Germline CDR1 MNHEY, CDR2 SMNVEV (reference sequence). CDR3 length: 16 amino acids. V lost 6 bases, J lost 7 bases, and 18 bases stayed unmatched. The CDR3 region has the DNA TGTGCCAGCAGAGTGCTGGGACAGACCCTATTTGCGGAGCAGTACTTC. This gives the protein CASRVLGQTLFAEQYF.

The rearrangement links TRBV9 to TRBJ1-2, with D unclear. The CDR3 consists of 14 residues. With 0 bases removed from V and 4 bases from J, the gap between germline ends came to 10 bases. Germline assignment: CDR1 SGDLS and CDR2 YYNGEE. CDR3 sequence (DNA): TGTGCCAGCAGCGTAGGTTGGGGTTCCTATGGCTACACCTTC. As protein: CASSVGWGSYGYTF.

This clone was detected only a few times. The chain joins TRBV5-1 to TRBJ1-1, with 7 bases lining up with TRBD1. With 4 bases clipped from V and 1 base from J, the junction kept 7 bases outside the gene matches. The CDR3 is 15 residues long. CDR1 is SGHRS, CDR2 YFSETQ, per germline. Here the CDR3 reads CASSREGQRNTEAFF. The CDR3 DNA reads as TGCGCCAGCAGCCGAGAGGGACAGAGGAACACTGAAGCTTTCTTT. The full variable domain, its missing parts supplied by reference TRBV5-1 and TRBJ1-1, is KAGVTQTPRYLIKTRGQQVTLSCSPISGHRSVSWYQQTPGQGLQFLFEYFSETQRNKGNFPGRFSGRQFSNSRSEMNVSTLELGDSALYLCASSREGQRNTEAFFGQGTRLTVV.

In this sample, this clone turned up many times. This rearrangement joins TRBV27 to TRBJ2-7; TRBD1 agrees at 9 bases. The germline CDR1 and CDR2 sequences are MNHEY and SMNVEV (reference sequence). V was pared by 6 bases and J by 1 base, with 7 bases of the junction left unmatched. This CDR3 region has 15 residues. This chain's CDR3 is CASSSGQGRSYEQYF. As DNA, the CDR3 is TGTGCCAGCAGCTCCGGACAGGGGCGTTCCTACGAGCAGTACTTC.

V and J are TRBV6-5 and TRBJ1-2; D is possibly TRBD1 (5 bases). The germline V gene has CDR1 MNHEY and CDR2 SVGAGI. The CDR3 is 14 amino acids. The V and J ends lost 0 bases and 3 bases respectively, with 8 bases between them. CDR3 in DNA: TGTGCCAGCAGTTACTCGAGCAGGGACTATGGCTACACCTTC. It codes for CASSYSSRDYGYTF.

A note on this clone: Since a far larger clone is one base different, this is likely a read error. J is TRBJ2-7 and V is TRBV5-1; D ambiguous. Germline-derived CDR1 and CDR2 are SGHRS and YFSETQ. V was shortened by 8 bases and J by 0 bases, with 12 bases between the two germline ends. The CDR3 has 13 residues. The CDR3 DNA reads TGCGCCAGTTCGACGGAGATCTCCTACGAGCAGTACTTC. This sequence encodes CASSTEISYEQYF.

The CDR3 region is CASSHGTAGNTIYF. The CDR3 DNA sequence: TGTGCCAGCAGCCACGGGACGGCTGGAAACACCATATATTTT. V gene TRBV7-6 combines with J gene TRBJ1-3, with a possible D match to TRBD1 (5 bases). Germline V gives CDR1 SGHVS, CDR2 FNYEAQ. The CDR3 is made up of 14 amino acids. Trimming cost V 5 bases and J 2 bases, with 10 bases left between them.